These T cell receptor beta chains were read from a single sample in a study of control samples from healthy donors and cancer patients. Profiled with immunoSEQ multiplex PCR; TCRdb holds only in-frame clones, not every one. The sample comprises around 130,000 clones, under 90% of which are singletons, and approximately 8% rests with the top ten. Material: PBMCs. These receptor sequences come from a man aged 50 to 60 with head and neck cancer. The CDR3 runs from the conserved cysteine through the conserved F or W. The D gene is left open where the match is weak. Clone size is shown for a subset of rows, as once, few, many or a class of expanded clone.

d_gene: -
v_gene: TRBV5-1
abundance: -
j_gene: TRBJ2-7
CDR3nt: TGCGCCAGCAGCTTAGGGGACGAGCAGTACTTC
CDR3aa: CASSLGDEQYF

d_gene: -
v_gene: TRBV19
abundance: -
j_gene: TRBJ2-2
CDR3nt: TGTGCCAGTAATACTGGGGCAGCGAACACCGGGGAGCTGTTTTTT
CDR3aa: CASNTGAANTGELFF

d_gene: TRBD1
v_gene: TRBV4-1
abundance: -
j_gene: TRBJ1-2
CDR3nt: TGCGCCAGCAGCCCTGGGACAGGGAAAGCTAACTATGGCTACACCTTC
CDR3aa: CASSPGTGKANYGYTF

d_gene: -
v_gene: TRBV7-2
abundance: -
j_gene: TRBJ1-6
CDR3nt: TGTGCCAGCAGCTCGCTCCAGGGGACCCTCTATAATTCACCCCTCCACTTT
CDR3aa: CASSSLQGTLYNSPLHF

d_gene: -
v_gene: TRBV9
abundance: once
j_gene: TRBJ2-7
CDR3nt: TGTGCCAGCAGCGGCCGGGACTCAAGCTCCTACGAGCAGTACTTC
CDR3aa: CASSGRDSSSYEQYF

d_gene: TRBD1
v_gene: TRBV7-8
abundance: -
j_gene: TRBJ1-2
CDR3nt: TGTGCCAGCAGCTCGTTAGACAGGGGGAAGGATGGCTACACCTTC
CDR3aa: CASSSLDRGKDGYTF

d_gene: -
v_gene: TRBV9
abundance: -
j_gene: TRBJ2-7
CDR3nt: TGTGCCAGCAGCGTAGATGGAGGGAAAACAACCGAGCAGTACTTC
CDR3aa: CASSVDGGKTTEQYF

d_gene: -
v_gene: TRBV7-9
abundance: many
j_gene: TRBJ1-4
CDR3nt: TGTGCCAGCAGAGGACAGAGAGATGAAAAACTGTTTTTT
CDR3aa: CASRGQRDEKLFF

d_gene: -
v_gene: TRBV18
abundance: few
j_gene: TRBJ1-5
CDR3nt: TGTGCCAGCTCACAACGAGGACAGAACAATCAGCCCCAGCATTTT
CDR3aa: CASSQRGQNNQPQHF

d_gene: -
v_gene: TRBV9
abundance: -
j_gene: TRBJ1-1
CDR3nt: TGTGCCAGCTCCACGGGCGGGCTGAACACTGAAGCTTTCTTT
CDR3aa: CASSTGGLNTEAFF

d_gene: -
v_gene: TRBV9
abundance: -
j_gene: TRBJ2-7
CDR3nt: TGTGCCAGCAGCGTAGGTGGAGGGACCTACGAGCAGTACTTC
CDR3aa: CASSVGGGTYEQYF

d_gene: -
v_gene: TRBV7-9
abundance: -
j_gene: TRBJ1-4
CDR3nt: TGTGCCAGCAGCCTTGACTTGGGGATTAATGAAAAACTGTTTTTT
CDR3aa: CASSLDLGINEKLFF

d_gene: TRBD1
v_gene: TRBV7-6
abundance: -
j_gene: TRBJ1-4
CDR3nt: TGTGCCAGCAGCTTAGGTTTGGGGACAGGGGATATCGGTGAAAAACTGTTTTTT
CDR3aa: CASSLGLGTGDIGEKLFF

d_gene: -
v_gene: TRBV6-5
abundance: -
j_gene: TRBJ2-7
CDR3nt: TGTGCCTGTAACGGACTGTCCTACGAGCAGTACTTC
CDR3aa: CACNGLSYEQYF

d_gene: -
v_gene: TRBV5-8
abundance: -
j_gene: TRBJ2-5
CDR3nt: TGTGCCAGCTCACGGGGTATCGAAGAGACCCAGTACTTC
CDR3aa: CASSRGIEETQYF

d_gene: TRBD1
v_gene: TRBV5-1
abundance: -
j_gene: TRBJ1-3
CDR3nt: TGCGCCAGCAGCGTGGGGACAGACTCTGGAAACACCATATATTTT
CDR3aa: CASSVGTDSGNTIYF

d_gene: -
v_gene: TRBV4-1
abundance: -
j_gene: TRBJ2-7
CDR3nt: TGCGCCAGCAGCCAAGGGGGCGGTTACGAGCAGTACTTC
CDR3aa: CASSQGGGYEQYF

d_gene: -
v_gene: TRBV19
abundance: once
j_gene: TRBJ1-1
CDR3nt: TGTGCCAGTAGTATGGGGCAGAGACTGAACACTGAAGCTTTCTTT
CDR3aa: CASSMGQRLNTEAFF

d_gene: -
v_gene: TRBV28
abundance: -
j_gene: TRBJ1-1
CDR3nt: TGTGCCAGTTCTAGGGGGGGCACTGAAGCTTTCTTT
CDR3aa: CASSRGGTEAFF

d_gene: TRBD2
v_gene: TRBV5-1
abundance: -
j_gene: TRBJ2-1
CDR3nt: TGCGCCAGCAGCTTGGGGGCTAGCGGGAGGGCCTCATACAATGAGCAGTTCTTC
CDR3aa: CASSLGASGRASYNEQFF

d_gene: TRBD1
v_gene: TRBV9
abundance: -
j_gene: TRBJ2-5
CDR3nt: TGTGCCAGCAGCGGTATGACAGGGGTCCCACAGGAGACCCAGTACTTC
CDR3aa: CASSGMTGVPQETQYF

d_gene: -
v_gene: TRBV28
abundance: -
j_gene: TRBJ1-5
CDR3nt: TGTGCCAGCAGTCCAGGCACGTATCAGCCCCAGCATTTT
CDR3aa: CASSPGTYQPQHF

d_gene: -
v_gene: TRBV10-1
abundance: once
j_gene: TRBJ2-7
CDR3nt: TGCGCCAGCAGTGAGTCCTCAGGACAGTACGAGCAGTACTTC
CDR3aa: CASSESSGQYEQYF

d_gene: TRBD1
v_gene: TRBV7-6
abundance: -
j_gene: TRBJ1-1
CDR3nt: TGTGCCAGCAGCCTCACACAGGGGGCACGGACTGAAGCTTTCTTT
CDR3aa: CASSLTQGARTEAFF

d_gene: TRBD2
v_gene: TRBV29-1
abundance: once
j_gene: TRBJ2-1
CDR3nt: TGCAGCGTTGAAGGGTTAGCGGGAAACAATGAGCAGTTCTTC
CDR3aa: CSVEGLAGNNEQFF

d_gene: TRBD1
v_gene: TRBV7-8
abundance: -
j_gene: TRBJ1-1
CDR3nt: TGTGCCAGCAGCTACCGGACAGGGGGGGACACTGAAGCTTTCTTT
CDR3aa: CASSYRTGGDTEAFF

d_gene: TRBD1
v_gene: TRBV10-3
abundance: -
j_gene: TRBJ2-5
CDR3nt: TGTGCCATCAGTGATGGGACAGGGGAGACCCAGTACTTC
CDR3aa: CAISDGTGETQYF

d_gene: -
v_gene: TRBV5-4
abundance: -
j_gene: TRBJ1-6
CDR3nt: TGTGCCAGCAGCTTGGCTCCCGGGGGTTCACCCCTCCACTTT
CDR3aa: CASSLAPGGSPLHF

d_gene: -
v_gene: TRBV2
abundance: -
j_gene: TRBJ2-2
CDR3nt: TGTGCCAGCAGCCCGGACGCGATAAGTGGCGGGGAGCTGTTTTTT
CDR3aa: CASSPDAISGGELFF

d_gene: TRBD1
v_gene: TRBV9
abundance: -
j_gene: TRBJ1-2
CDR3nt: TGTGCCAGCAGCGTAGCAGGGACAGGCTCCTATGGCTACACCTTC
CDR3aa: CASSVAGTGSYGYTF

d_gene: -
v_gene: TRBV6-5
abundance: once
j_gene: TRBJ1-6
CDR3nt: TGTGCCAGCAGTTACCAACGGGGATTTAATTCACCCCTCCACTTT
CDR3aa: CASSYQRGFNSPLHF

d_gene: -
v_gene: TRBV5-4
abundance: -
j_gene: TRBJ1-1
CDR3nt: TGTGCCAGCAGCTCGTTAGAATTATATCGGCCCCACACTGAAGCTTTCTTT
CDR3aa: CASSSLELYRPHTEAFF

d_gene: TRBD1
v_gene: TRBV9
abundance: -
j_gene: TRBJ1-2
CDR3nt: TGTGCCAGCAGCGTCCGGGACAGGGGAGGGGGCTACACCTTC
CDR3aa: CASSVRDRGGGYTF

d_gene: TRBD1
v_gene: TRBV19
abundance: -
j_gene: TRBJ2-7
CDR3nt: TGTGCCAGTAGTGGGGGACAGACCCTCGGTGGGGAGCAGTACTTC
CDR3aa: CASSGGQTLGGEQYF

d_gene: TRBD1
v_gene: TRBV5-8
abundance: -
j_gene: TRBJ2-7
CDR3nt: TGTGCCAGCAGTGGACAGGGCCACGAGCAGTACTTC
CDR3aa: CASSGQGHEQYF

d_gene: -
v_gene: TRBV27
abundance: -
j_gene: TRBJ1-6
CDR3nt: TGTGCCAGCAGTTTATCGCAGATCTATAATTCACCCCTCCACTTT
CDR3aa: CASSLSQIYNSPLHF

d_gene: TRBD2
v_gene: TRBV10-3
abundance: -
j_gene: TRBJ2-1
CDR3nt: TGTGCCATCAGACTTGTAGCGGAGGGGAGGGATGAGCAGTTCTTC
CDR3aa: CAIRLVAEGRDEQFF

d_gene: -
v_gene: TRBV5-1
abundance: -
j_gene: TRBJ2-3
CDR3nt: TGCGCCAGCAGCTTTCCAGGGGAGGATACGCAGTATTTT
CDR3aa: CASSFPGEDTQYF

d_gene: -
v_gene: TRBV7-3
abundance: -
j_gene: TRBJ2-1
CDR3nt: TGTGCCAGCAGCTGGGGGACAAACAATGAGCAGTTCTTC
CDR3aa: CASSWGTNNEQFF

d_gene: TRBD1
v_gene: TRBV2
abundance: -
j_gene: TRBJ2-7
CDR3nt: TGTGCCAGCAGGGGGACAGGCTACGAGCAGTACTTC
CDR3aa: CASRGTGYEQYF

d_gene: TRBD2
v_gene: TRBV6-5
abundance: -
j_gene: TRBJ2-5
CDR3nt: TGTGCCAGCAGGCCTCTAGCGGGGCAAGAGACCCAGTACTTC
CDR3aa: CASRPLAGQETQYF

d_gene: TRBD1
v_gene: TRBV19
abundance: -
j_gene: TRBJ1-3
CDR3nt: TGTGCCAGTAGTCCCGGCAGGGGGAGTTCTGGAAACACCATATATTTT
CDR3aa: CASSPGRGSSGNTIYF

d_gene: -
v_gene: TRBV7-8
abundance: -
j_gene: TRBJ2-5
CDR3nt: TGTGCCAGCAGCCCCGAATCTGGAAGGGGACGGGAGACCCAGTACTTC
CDR3aa: CASSPESGRGRETQYF